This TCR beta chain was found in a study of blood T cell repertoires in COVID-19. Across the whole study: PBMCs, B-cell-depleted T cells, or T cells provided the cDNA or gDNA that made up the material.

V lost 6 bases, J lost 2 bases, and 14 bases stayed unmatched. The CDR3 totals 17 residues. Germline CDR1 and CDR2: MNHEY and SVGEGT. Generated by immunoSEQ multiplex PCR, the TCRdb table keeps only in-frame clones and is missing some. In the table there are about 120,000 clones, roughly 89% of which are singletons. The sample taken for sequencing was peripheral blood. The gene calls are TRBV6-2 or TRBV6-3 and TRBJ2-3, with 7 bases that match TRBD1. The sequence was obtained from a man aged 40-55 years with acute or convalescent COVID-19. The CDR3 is CASSLDREVDLTDTQYF. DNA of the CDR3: TGTGCCAGCAGCCTCGACAGGGAAGTAGATCTCACAGATACGCAGTATTTT.